The 5 T cell receptor beta chains reported below all come from one sample, sequenced in a study of T cells in Graves' hyperthyroidism and ophthalmopathy. TCR beta CDR3 regions were amplified from RNA transcripts. Carried out on the TCR CDR3, a first-round RT-PCR used the HTBI primer set. TCRdb reanalysed the multiplex PCR reads using MiXCR and keeps one entry per CDR3 protein. The table lists nearly 750,000 distinct CDR3 sequences, just over 35% of them singletons. Material for sequencing was blood. These receptors all stem from a woman between 40 and 50 years old with Graves' hyperthyroidism.

In its sample, this clonotype was seen a few times. The gene calls are TRBV7-8 and TRBJ2-7, with D possibly being TRBD1 (6 bases). V lost 4 bases, J lost 3 bases, and 25 bases lay in between. The CDR3 is 18 residues long. Germline V lookup: CDR1 SGHVS, CDR2 FQNEAQ. CDR3 bases: TGTGCCAGCAGCTCCCCGGGACATCAGCTCGATCGGCGCTACGAGCAGTACTTC. The encoded protein is CASSSPGHQLDRRYEQYF.

The chain carries TRBV15 and TRBJ2-5; no firm D call. This CDR3 region has 16 residues. CDR1 is LNHNV, CDR2 YYDKDF, per germline (reference sequence). V was shortened by 5 bases and J by 6 bases, with 22 bases between the two germline ends. This CDR3 is CATSGSADTFQKTQYF. CDR3 nucleotide sequence: TGTGCCACCAGCGGGTCGGCAGATACATTCCAGAAGACCCAGTACTTC.

V usage is TRBV2 and J usage is TRBJ1-5; a weak D match, TRBD1 (5 bases). The V end lost 4 bases, the J end lost 4 bases, and 8 bases lay between the germline ends. CDR1 and CDR2 (germline): SNHLY, FYNNEI. The CDR3 spans 13 residues. CDR3 protein: CASSGGENQPQHF. CDR3 DNA sequence: TGTGCCAGCAGTGGGGGGGAAAATCAGCCCCAGCATTTT.

This clonotype was picked up many times. The chain recombines TRBV20-1 with TRBJ1-5; D possibly corresponds to TRBD1 (5 bases). Trimming took off 6 bases at V and 0 bases at J, with 9 bases between the two ends. The V gene's germline CDR1 is DFQATT and CDR2 SNEGSKA (reference sequence). There are 13 residues in the CDR3. The CDR3 protein is CSAAGFSNQPQHF. The CDR3 bases are TGCAGTGCAGCAGGGTTTAGCAATCAGCCCCAGCATTTT.

This clonotype was counted at least ten times. The chain recombines TRBV5-6 with TRBJ1-5; a weak D match, TRBD1 (6 bases). The V gene lost 4 bases and the J gene lost 1 base, with 12 bases spanning the gap. The germline V gene encodes CDR1 SGHDT and CDR2 YYEEEE. CDR3 length: 15 amino acids. The CDR3 DNA sequence: TGTGCCAGCAGCACACAGGGTAGGAGCAATCAGCCCCAGCATTTT. Translated, it gives CASSTQGRSNQPQHF.